This paragraph covers one T cell receptor (beta chain) sequence. What it recognizes is unknown. Sequencing libraries made from TCR beta cDNA carried unique molecular identifiers. It was from roughly 1 to 10 million T cells that some 470,000 cDNA molecules came. One entry per CDR3 protein, called by TCRdb with MiXCR from the PCR reads. The data show 600,000 to 700,000 distinct CDR3 sequences, over 45% seen once. Germline CDR1 is SEHNR and CDR2 is FQNEAQ (reference sequence). Trimming shortened V by 1 base and J by 9 bases, and 13 bases separated the two germline ends. The CDR3 has 14 residues. The data were taken from a study of post-analysis software for immune sequencing data. Study-level information: There were relapsing-remitting, secondary progressive and progressive-relapsing multiple sclerosis among the disease courses included.

The study's findings and limits: When compared against controls, multiple sclerosis patients showed significantly lower normalized Chao1 diversity. Patients carried 4 or 5 TRBV segments more frequently than controls did, and TRBV5-6, TRBV5-1 and TRBV20-1 were among them. By F measure, samples from a shared preparation batch strongly co-clustered.

The sample comprised blood. This rearrangement joins TRBV7-9 to TRBJ2-1; tentative D call: TRBD2 (6 bases). The TCR sequence derives from a girl aged 2 to 10 with multiple sclerosis. DNA for the CDR3: TGTGCCAGCAGCTTAGTGGGGGAGGTCGGTGAGCAGTTCTTC. This codes for CASSLVGEVGEQFF.